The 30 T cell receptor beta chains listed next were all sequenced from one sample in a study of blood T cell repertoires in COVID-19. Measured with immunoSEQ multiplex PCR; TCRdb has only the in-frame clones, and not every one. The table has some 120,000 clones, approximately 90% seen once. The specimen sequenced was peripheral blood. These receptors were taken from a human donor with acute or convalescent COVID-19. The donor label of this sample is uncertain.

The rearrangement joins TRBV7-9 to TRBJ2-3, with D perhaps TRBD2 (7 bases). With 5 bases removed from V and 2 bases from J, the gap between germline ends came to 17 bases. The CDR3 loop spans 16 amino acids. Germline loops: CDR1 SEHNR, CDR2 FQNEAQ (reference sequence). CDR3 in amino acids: CASSPRGGVSTDTQYF. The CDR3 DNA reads TGTGCCAGCAGCCCCAGGGGAGGGGTATCCACAGATACGCAGTATTTT.

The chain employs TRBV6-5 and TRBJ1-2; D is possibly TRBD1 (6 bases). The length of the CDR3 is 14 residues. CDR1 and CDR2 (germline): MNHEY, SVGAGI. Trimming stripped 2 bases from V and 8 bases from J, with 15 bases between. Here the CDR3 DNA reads TGTGCCAGCAGTTACGAAGGGGGAGGGAACGGCTACACCTTC. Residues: CASSYEGGGNGYTF.

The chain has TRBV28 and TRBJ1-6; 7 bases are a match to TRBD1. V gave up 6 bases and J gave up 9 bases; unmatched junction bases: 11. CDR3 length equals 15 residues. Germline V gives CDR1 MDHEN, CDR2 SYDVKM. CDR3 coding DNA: TGTGCCAGCAGGTCAGGTTTAGGACAGGCTTCACCCCTCCACTTT. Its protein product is CASRSGLGQASPLHF.

The CDR3 nucleotides are TGTGCCAGCAGCCCCGCTAGCGGCGGCGACATTCAGTACTTC. Residues: CASSPASGGDIQYF. The chain joins TRBV7-6 to TRBJ2-4; 7 nucleotides line up with TRBD2. Germline V gene data show CDR1 as SGHVS and CDR2 as FNYEAQ. V dropped 5 bases and J dropped 8; count of bases not matched to a gene: 9. CDR3 length equals 14 residues. Combining the CDR3 with reference TRBV7-6 and TRBJ2-4 gives the whole variable domain GAGVSQSPRYKVTKRGQDVALRCDPISGHVSLYWYRQALGQGPEFLTYFNYEAQQDKSGLPNDRFSAERPEGSISTLTIQRTEQRDSAMYRCASSPASGGDIQYFGAGTRLSVL.

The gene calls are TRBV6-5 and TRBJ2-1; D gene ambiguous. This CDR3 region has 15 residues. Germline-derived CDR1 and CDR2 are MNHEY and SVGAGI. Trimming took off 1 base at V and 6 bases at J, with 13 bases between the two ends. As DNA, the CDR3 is TGTGCCAGCAGTTACTTGGCAGATTCTTCCAATGAGCAGTTCTTC. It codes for CASSYLADSSNEQFF.

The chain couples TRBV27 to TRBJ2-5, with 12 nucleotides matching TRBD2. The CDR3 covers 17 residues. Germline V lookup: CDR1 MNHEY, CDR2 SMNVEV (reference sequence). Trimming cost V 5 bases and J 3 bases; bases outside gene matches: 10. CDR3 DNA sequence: TGTGCCAGCAGTCGGGCTAGCGGGAGGGGGAGGAAAGAGACCCAGTACTTC. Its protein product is CASSRASGRGRKETQYF.

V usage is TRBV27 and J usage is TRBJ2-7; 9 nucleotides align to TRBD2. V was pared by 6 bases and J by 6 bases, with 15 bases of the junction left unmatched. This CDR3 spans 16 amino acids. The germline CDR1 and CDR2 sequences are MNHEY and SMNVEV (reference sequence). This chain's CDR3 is CASSPRPLAGLGEQYF. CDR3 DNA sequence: TGTGCCAGCAGCCCCAGGCCCCTAGCGGGGTTGGGCGAGCAGTACTTC.

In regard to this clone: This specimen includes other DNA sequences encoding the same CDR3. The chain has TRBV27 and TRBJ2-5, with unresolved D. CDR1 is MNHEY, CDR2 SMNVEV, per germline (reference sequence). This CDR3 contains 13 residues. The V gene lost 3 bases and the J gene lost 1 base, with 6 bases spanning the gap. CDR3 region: CASSFLSQETQYF. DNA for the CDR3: TGTGCCAGCAGTTTCCTCAGCCAAGAGACCCAGTACTTC.

CDR3 region: CAWSGNFDQPQHF. In DNA, the CDR3 is TGTGCCTGGAGTGGTAATTTCGATCAGCCCCAGCATTTT. The chain is built from TRBV30 and TRBJ1-5; D remains ambiguous. The V end lost 1 base, the J end lost 5 bases, and 9 bases lay between the germline ends. The length of the CDR3 is 13 residues. The germline gives CDR1 GTSNPN, CDR2 SVGIG (reference sequence).

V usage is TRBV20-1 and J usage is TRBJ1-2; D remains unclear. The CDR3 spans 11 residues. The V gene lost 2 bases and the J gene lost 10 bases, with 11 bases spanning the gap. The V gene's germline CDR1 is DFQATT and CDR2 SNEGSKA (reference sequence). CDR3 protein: CSARSGPPYTF. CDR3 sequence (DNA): TGCAGTGCTAGAAGCGGGCCTCCCTACACCTTC.

Written as DNA, the CDR3 is TGCAGCGTTCAGGGGGCTACTGAAGCTTTCTTT. Protein sequence: CSVQGATEAFF. The rearrangement joins TRBV29-1 to TRBJ1-1; 8 bases map to TRBD1. The CDR3 is 11 residues long. Germline CDR1 is SQVTM and CDR2 is ANQGSEA. V lost 5 bases, J lost 5 bases, and 1 base stayed unmatched. The variable domain in full, completed from reference TRBV29-1 and TRBJ1-1, reads SAVISQKPSRDICQRGTSLTIQCQVDSQVTMMFWYRQQPGQSLTLIATANQGSEATYESGFVIDKFPISRPNLTFSTLTVSNMSPEDSSIYLCSVQGATEAFFGQGTRLTVV.

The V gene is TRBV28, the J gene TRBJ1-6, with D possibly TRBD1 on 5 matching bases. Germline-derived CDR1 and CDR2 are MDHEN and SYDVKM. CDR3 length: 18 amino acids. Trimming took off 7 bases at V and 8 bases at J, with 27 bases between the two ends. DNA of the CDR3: TGTGCCAGCAATGGCCTTTCGGGGGTTGACGGCGTCTATTCACCCCTCCACTTT. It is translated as CASNGLSGVDGVYSPLHF.

The DNA of the CDR3 is TGTGCCAGCAGCCCCCGGGGGGTAGCGGGACTAGATACGCAGTATTTT. Translated: CASSPRGVAGLDTQYF. The rearrangement joins TRBV28 to TRBJ2-3; 8 positions match TRBD2. The CDR3 is 16 amino acids. The germline V gene has CDR1 MDHEN and CDR2 SYDVKM. J gave up 5 bases and V 6 bases, and 13 bases lay outside the gene matches.

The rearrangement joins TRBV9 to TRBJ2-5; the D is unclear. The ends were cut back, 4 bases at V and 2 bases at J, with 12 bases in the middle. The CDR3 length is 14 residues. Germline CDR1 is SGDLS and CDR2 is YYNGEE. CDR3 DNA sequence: TGTGCCAGCAGCATCGGTAGGAGACAAGAGACCCAGTACTTC. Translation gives CASSIGRRQETQYF.

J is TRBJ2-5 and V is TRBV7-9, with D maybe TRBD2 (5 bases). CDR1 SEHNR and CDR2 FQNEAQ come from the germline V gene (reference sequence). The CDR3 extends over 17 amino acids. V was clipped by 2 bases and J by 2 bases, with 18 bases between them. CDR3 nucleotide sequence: TGTGCCAGCAGCTTAATCCCCCTGCCAGCGGTACAAGAGACCCAGTACTTC. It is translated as CASSLIPLPAVQETQYF. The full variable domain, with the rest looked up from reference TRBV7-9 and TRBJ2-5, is DTGVSQNPRHKITKRGQNVTFRCDPISEHNRLYWYRQTLGQGPEFLTYFQNEAQLEKSRLLSDRFSAERPKGSFSTLEIQRTEQGDSAMYLCASSLIPLPAVQETQYFGPGTRLLVL.

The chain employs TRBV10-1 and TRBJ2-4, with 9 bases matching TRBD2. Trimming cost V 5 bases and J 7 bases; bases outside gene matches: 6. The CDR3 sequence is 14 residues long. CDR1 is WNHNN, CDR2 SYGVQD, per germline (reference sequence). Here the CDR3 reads CASSSSGSGNIQYF. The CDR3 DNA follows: TGCGCCAGCAGTAGTAGCGGGAGCGGCAACATTCAGTACTTC.

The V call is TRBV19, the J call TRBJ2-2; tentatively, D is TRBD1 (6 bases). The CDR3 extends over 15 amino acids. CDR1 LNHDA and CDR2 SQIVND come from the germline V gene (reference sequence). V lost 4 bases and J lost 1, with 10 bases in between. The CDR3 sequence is CASSNAQGNTGELFF. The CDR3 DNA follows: TGTGCCAGTAGTAATGCACAGGGGAACACCGGGGAGCTGTTTTTT.

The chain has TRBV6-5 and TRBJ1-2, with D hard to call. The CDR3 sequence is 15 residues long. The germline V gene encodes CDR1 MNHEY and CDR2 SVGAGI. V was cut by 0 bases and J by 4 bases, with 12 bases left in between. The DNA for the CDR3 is TGTGCCAGCAGTTACTCACCGGGAAGGCTCTATGGCTACACCTTC. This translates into CASSYSPGRLYGYTF.

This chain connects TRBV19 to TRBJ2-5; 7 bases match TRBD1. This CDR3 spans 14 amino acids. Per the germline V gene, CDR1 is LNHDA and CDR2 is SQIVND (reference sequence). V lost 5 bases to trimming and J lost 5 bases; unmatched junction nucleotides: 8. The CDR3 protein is CASSPPGGWETQYF. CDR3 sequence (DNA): TGTGCCAGTAGTCCCCCAGGGGGTTGGGAGACCCAGTACTTC.

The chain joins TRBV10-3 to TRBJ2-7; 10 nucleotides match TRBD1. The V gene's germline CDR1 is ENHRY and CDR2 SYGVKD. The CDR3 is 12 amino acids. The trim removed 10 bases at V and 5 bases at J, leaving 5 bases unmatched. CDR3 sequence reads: CATRDRGHEQYF. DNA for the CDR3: TGTGCCACCCGGGACAGGGGCCACGAGCAGTACTTC.

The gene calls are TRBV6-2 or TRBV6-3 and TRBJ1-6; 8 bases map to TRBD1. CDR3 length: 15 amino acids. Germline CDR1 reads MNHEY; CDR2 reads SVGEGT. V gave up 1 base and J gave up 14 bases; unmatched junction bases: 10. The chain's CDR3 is CASSYLGTGNTALHF. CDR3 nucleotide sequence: TGTGCCAGCAGTTACTTGGGGACAGGCAATACGGCCCTCCACTTT.

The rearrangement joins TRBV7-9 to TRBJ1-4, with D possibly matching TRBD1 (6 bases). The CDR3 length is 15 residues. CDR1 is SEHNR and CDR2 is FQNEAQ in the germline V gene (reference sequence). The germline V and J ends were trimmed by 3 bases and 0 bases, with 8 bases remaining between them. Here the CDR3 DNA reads TGTGCCAGCAGCTTCAGGGGAACAACTAATGAAAAACTGTTTTTT. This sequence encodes CASSFRGTTNEKLFF.

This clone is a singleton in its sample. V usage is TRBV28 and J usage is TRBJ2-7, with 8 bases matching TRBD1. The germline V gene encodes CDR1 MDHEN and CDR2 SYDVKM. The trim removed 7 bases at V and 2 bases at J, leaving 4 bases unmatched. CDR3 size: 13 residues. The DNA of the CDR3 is TGTGCCAGCAACCCGGGACAGGCCTACGAGCAGTACTTC. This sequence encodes CASNPGQAYEQYF.

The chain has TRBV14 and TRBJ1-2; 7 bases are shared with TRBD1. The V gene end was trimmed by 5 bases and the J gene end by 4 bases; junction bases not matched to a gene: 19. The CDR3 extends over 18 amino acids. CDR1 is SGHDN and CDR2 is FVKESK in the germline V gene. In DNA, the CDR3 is TGTGCCAGCAGCTTAACCGGGACAACAAAACCAGGGGGCTATGGCTACACCTTC. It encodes CASSLTGTTKPGGYGYTF. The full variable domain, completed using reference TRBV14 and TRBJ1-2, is EAGVTQFPSHSVIEKGQTVTLRCDPISGHDNLYWYRRVMGKEIKFLLHFVKESKQDESGMPNNRFLAERTGGTYSTLKVQPAELEDSGVYFCASSLTGTTKPGGYGYTFGSGTRLTVV.

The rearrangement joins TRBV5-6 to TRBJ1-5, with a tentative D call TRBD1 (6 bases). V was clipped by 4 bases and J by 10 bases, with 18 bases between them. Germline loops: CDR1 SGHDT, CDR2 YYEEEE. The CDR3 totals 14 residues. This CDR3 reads CASSINRANKPQHF. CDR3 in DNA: TGTGCCAGCAGCATTAACAGGGCCAATAAACCCCAGCATTTT. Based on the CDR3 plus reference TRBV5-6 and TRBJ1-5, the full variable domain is DAGVTQSPTHLIKTRGQQVTLRCSPKSGHDTVSWYQQALGQGPQFIFQYYEEEERQRGNFPDRFSGHQFPNYSSELNVNALLLGDSALYLCASSINRANKPQHFGDGTRLSIL.

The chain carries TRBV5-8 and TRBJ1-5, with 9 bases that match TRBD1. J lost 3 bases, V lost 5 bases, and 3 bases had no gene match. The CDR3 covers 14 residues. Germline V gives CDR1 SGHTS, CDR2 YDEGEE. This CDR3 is CASRDRGNNQPQHF. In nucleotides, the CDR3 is TGTGCCAGCAGGGACAGGGGAAACAATCAGCCCCAGCATTTT.

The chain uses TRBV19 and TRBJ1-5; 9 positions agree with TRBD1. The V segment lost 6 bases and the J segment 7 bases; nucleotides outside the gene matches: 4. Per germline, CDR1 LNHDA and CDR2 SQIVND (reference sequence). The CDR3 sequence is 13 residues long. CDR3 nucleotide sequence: TGTGCCAGTAGCACAGGGGGCGGACAGCCCCAGCATTTT. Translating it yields CASSTGGGQPQHF. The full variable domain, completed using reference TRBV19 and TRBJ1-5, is DGGITQSPKYLFRKEGQNVTLSCEQNLNHDAMYWYRQDPGQGLRLIYYSQIVNDFQKGDIAEGYSVSREKKESFPLTVTSAQKNPTAFYLCASSTGGGQPQHFGDGTRLSIL.

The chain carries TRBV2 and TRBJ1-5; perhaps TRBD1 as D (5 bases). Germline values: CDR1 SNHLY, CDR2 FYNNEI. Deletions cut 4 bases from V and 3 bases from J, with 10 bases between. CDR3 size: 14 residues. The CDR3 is CASSGGDYNQPQHF. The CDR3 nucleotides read TGTGCCAGCAGTGGGGGGGACTACAATCAGCCCCAGCATTTT.

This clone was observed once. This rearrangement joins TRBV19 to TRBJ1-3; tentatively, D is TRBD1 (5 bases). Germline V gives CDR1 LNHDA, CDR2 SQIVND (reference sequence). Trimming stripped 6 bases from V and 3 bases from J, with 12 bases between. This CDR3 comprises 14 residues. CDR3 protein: CASSPGHVGNTIYF. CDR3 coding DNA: TGTGCCAGTAGCCCTGGACATGTTGGAAACACCATATATTTT.

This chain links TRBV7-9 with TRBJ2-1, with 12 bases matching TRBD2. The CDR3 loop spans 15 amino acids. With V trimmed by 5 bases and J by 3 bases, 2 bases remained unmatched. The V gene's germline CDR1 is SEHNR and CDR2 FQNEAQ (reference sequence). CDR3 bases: TGTGCCAGCAGCCCGGGACTAGCGGGCTACAATGAGCAGTTCTTC. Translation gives CASSPGLAGYNEQFF.